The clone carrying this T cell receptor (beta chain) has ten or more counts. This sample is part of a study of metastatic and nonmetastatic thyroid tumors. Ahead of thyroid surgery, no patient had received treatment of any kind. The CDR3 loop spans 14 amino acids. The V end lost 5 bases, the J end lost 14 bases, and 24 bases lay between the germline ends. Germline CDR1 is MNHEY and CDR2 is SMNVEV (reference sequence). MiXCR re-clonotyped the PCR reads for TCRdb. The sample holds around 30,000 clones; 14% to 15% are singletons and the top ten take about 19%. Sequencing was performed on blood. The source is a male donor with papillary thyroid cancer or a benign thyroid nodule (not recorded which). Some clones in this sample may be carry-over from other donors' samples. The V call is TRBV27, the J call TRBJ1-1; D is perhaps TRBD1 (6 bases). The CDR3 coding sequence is TGTGCCAGCAGTGGGGGGGGGGCCCCACGGGAGACCTTCTTT. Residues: CASSGGGAPRETFF.